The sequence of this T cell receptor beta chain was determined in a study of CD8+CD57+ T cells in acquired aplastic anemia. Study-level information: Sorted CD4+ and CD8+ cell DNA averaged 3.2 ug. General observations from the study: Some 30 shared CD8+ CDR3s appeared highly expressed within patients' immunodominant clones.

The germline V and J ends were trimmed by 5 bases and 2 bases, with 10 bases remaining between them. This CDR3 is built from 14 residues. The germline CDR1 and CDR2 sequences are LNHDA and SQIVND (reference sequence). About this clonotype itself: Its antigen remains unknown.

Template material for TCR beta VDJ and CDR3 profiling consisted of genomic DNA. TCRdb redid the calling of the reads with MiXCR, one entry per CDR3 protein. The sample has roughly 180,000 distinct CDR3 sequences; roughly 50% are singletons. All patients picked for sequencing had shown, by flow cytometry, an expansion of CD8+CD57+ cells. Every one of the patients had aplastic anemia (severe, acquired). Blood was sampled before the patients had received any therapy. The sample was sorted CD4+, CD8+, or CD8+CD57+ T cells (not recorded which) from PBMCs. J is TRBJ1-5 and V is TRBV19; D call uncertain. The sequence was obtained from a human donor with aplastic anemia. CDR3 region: CASSEGEGNQPQHF. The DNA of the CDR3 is TGTGCCAGTAGTGAGGGTGAGGGCAATCAGCCCCAGCATTTT.